This TCR beta chain comes out of a study of vaccination effects on CD4 cells after COVID-19. Overall study results and limits: The authors studied few convalescent patients and collected no early post-infection timepoints.

Assay: immunoSEQ multiplex PCR; the TCRdb copy retains only in-frame clones and omits some. Of more than 50,000 clones in the sample, 76% were seen once. Antigen-specific CD4+ T cells were expanded (with viral peptide pools) by the ViraFEST assay ahead of sequencing. When about ten days of culture had elapsed, CD4+ T cells were isolated. All study participants received two doses of BNT162b2 or mRNA-1273 vaccine. Vaccinees lacked prior SARS-CoV-2 infection and tested negative for nucleocapsid antibodies. Researchers swapped half the medium for IL-2 medium on both days 3 and 7. To note about this clone: The target antigen is unknown.

This material consisted of CD4+ T cells from PBMCs cultured with HCoV-OC43 spike peptides, taken after COVID-19 vaccination. Subset reported: HCoV-OC43 spike overlapping peptide pool stimulation. This receptor was obtained from a human donor who received a COVID-19 vaccine.

CDR3 nucleotides: TGCGCCAGCAGCCGCGACAGGGCCCAGTACTTC. This encodes CASSRDRAQYF. The V gene is TRBV5-1, the J gene TRBJ2-5; TRBD1 matches at 7 bases. This CDR3 comprises 11 residues. In germline, CDR1 is SGHRS, CDR2 YFSETQ. V shed 4 bases, J shed 9 bases, and the junction held 3 bases outside the gene matches.